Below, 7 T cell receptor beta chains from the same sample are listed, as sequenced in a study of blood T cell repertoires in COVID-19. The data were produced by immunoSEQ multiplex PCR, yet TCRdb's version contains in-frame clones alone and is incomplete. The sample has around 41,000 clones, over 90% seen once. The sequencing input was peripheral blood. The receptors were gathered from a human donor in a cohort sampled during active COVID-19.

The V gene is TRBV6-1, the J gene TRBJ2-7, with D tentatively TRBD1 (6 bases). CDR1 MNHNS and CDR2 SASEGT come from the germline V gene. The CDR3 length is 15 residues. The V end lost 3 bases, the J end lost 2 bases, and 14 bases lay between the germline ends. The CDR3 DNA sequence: TGTGCCAGCAGTGATTATAAGGGGGTGCCCTACGAGCAGTACTTC. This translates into CASSDYKGVPYEQYF.

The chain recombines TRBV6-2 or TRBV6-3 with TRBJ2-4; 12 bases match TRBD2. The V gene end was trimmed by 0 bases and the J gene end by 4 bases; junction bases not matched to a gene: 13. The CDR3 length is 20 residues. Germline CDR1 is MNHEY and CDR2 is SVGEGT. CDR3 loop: CASSYSPSGRAGVAKNIQYF. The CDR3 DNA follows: TGTGCCAGCAGTTACTCTCCTAGCGGGAGGGCCGGGGTAGCGAAAAACATTCAGTACTTC.

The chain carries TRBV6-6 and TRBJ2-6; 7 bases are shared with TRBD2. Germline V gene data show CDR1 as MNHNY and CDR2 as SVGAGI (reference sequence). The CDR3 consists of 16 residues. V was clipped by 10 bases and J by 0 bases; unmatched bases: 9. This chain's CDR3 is CAIRTRGSSGANVLTF. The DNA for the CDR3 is TGTGCCATCAGGACTAGGGGAAGCTCTGGGGCCAACGTCCTGACTTTC.

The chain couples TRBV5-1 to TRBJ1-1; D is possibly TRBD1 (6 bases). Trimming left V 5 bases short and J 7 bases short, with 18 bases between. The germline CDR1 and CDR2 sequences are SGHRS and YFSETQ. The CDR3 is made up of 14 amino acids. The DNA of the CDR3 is TGCGCCAGCAGATTCGGAACAGGGTCCCTTGAAGCTTTCTTT. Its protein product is CASRFGTGSLEAFF.

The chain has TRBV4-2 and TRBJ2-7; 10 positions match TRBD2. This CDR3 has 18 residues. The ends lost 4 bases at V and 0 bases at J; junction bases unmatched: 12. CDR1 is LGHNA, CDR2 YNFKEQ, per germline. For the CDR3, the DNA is TGTGCCAGCAGCCCAGGTCTTGGGGCTAGCGGGAGCTCCTACGAGCAGTACTTC. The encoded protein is CASSPGLGASGSSYEQYF.

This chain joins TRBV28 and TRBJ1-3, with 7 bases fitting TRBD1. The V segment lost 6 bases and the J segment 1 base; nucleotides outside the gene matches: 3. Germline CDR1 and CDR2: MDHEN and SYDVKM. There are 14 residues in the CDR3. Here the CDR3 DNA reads TGTGCCAGCAGAACAGGGGAATCTGGAAACACCATATATTTT. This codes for CASRTGESGNTIYF.

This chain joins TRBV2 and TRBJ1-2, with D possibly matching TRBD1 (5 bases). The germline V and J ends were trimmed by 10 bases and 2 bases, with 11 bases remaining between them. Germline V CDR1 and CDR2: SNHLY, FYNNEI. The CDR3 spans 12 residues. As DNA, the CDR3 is TGTGCCAACTTTGGGGGGAACTATGGCTACACCTTC. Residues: CANFGGNYGYTF.